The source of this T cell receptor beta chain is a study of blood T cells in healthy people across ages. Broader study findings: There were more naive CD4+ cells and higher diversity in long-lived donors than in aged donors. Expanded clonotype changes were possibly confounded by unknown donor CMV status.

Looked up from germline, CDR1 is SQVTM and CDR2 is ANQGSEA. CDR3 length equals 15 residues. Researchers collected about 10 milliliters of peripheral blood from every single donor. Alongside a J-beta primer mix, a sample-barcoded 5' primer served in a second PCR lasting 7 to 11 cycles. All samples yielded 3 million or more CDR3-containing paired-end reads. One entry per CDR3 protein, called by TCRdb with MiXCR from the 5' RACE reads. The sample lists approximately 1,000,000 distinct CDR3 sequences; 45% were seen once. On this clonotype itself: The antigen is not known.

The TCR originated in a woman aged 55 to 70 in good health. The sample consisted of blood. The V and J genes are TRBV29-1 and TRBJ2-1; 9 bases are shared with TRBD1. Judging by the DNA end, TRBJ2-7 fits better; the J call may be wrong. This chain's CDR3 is CSGGTGGAVYNEQYF. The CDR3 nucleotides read TGCAGCGGCGGAACAGGGGGCGCGGTCTACAATGAGCAGTACTTC.